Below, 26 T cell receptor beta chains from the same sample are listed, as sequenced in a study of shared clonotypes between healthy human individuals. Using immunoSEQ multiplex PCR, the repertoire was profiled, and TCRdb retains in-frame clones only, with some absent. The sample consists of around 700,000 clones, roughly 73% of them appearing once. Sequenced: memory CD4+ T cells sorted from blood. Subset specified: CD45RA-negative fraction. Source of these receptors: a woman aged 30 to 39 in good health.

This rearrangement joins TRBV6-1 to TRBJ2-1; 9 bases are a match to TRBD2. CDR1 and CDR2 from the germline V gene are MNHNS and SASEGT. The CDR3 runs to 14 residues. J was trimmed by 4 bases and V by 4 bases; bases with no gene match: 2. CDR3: CASSGTSEYNEQFF. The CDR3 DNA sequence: TGTGCCAGCAGTGGGACTAGCGAGTACAATGAGCAGTTCTTC.

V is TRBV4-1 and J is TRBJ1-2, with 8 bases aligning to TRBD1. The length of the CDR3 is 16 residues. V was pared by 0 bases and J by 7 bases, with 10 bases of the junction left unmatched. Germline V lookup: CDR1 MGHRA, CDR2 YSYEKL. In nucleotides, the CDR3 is TGCGCCAGCAGCCAAGAGCCGGGACAGGACAGAGTTGGCTACACCTTC. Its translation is CASSQEPGQDRVGYTF.

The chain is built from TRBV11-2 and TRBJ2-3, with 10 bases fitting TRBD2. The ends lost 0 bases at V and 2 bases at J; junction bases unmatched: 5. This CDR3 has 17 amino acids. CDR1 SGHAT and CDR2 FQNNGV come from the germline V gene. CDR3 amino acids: CASSLDLAGDPTDTQYF. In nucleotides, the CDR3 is TGTGCCAGCAGCTTAGACCTAGCGGGAGACCCCACAGATACGCAGTATTTT. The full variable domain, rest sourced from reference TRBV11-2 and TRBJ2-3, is EAGVAQSPRYKIIEKRQSVAFWCNPISGHATLYWYQQILGQGPKLLIQFQNNGVVDDSQLPKDRFSAERLKGVDSTLKIQPAKLEDSAVYLCASSLDLAGDPTDTQYFGPGTRLTVL.

The CDR3 sequence: CASSRGTSGTYEQYF. CDR3 DNA sequence: TGTGCCAGCAGCCGCGGGACTAGCGGTACCTACGAGCAGTACTTC. The V call is TRBV28, the J call TRBJ2-7, with 11 bases matching TRBD2. Per germline, CDR1 MDHEN and CDR2 SYDVKM. The CDR3 is 15 residues long. Trimming removed 6 bases from V and 2 bases from J; junction bases left unmatched: 6.

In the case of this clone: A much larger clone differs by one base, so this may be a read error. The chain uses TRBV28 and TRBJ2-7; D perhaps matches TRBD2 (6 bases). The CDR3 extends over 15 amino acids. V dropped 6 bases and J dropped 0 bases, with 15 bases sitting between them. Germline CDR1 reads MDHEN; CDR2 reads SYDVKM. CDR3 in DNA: TGTGCCAGCAGCGCTCCTAGCGATAGCTCCTACGAGCAGTACTTC. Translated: CASSAPSDSSYEQYF.

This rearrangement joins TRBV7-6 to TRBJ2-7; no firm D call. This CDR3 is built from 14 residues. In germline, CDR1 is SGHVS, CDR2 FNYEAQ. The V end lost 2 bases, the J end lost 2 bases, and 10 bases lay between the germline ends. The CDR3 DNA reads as TGTGCCAGCAGCTTAAAGCCAGGAACCTACGAGCAGTACTTC. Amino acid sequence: CASSLKPGTYEQYF.

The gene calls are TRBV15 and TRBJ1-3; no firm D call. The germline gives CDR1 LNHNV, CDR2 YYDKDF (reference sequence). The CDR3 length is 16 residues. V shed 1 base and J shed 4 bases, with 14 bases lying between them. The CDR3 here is CATSRVQIGPGNTIYF. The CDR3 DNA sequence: TGTGCCACCAGCAGAGTTCAAATAGGACCAGGAAACACCATATATTTT. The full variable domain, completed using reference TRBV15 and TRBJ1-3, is DAMVIQNPRYQVTQFGKPVTLSCSQTLNHNVMYWYQQKSSQAPKLLFHYYDKDFNNEADTPDNFQSRRPNTSFCFLDIRSPGLGDTAMYLCATSRVQIGPGNTIYFGEGSWLTVV.

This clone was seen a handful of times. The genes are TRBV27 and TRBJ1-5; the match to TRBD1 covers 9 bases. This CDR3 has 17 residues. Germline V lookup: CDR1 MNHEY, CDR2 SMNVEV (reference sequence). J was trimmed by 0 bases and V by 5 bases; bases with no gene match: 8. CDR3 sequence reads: CASSAGQGRYSNQPQHF. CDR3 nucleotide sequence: TGTGCCAGCAGTGCAGGACAGGGGCGCTATAGCAATCAGCCCCAGCATTTT.

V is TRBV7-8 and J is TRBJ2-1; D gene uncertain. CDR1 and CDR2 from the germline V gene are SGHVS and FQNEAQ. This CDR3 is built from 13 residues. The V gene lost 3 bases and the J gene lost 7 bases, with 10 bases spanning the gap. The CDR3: CASSLTPRNEQFF. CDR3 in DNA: TGTGCCAGCAGCTTGACGCCTCGGAATGAGCAGTTCTTC.

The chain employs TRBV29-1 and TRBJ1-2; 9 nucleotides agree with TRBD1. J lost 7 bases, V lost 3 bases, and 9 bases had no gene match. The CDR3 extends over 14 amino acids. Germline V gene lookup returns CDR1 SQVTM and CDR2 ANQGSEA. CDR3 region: CSVDPGTGTAGYTF. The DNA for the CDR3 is TGCAGCGTTGACCCAGGGACAGGGACGGCTGGCTACACCTTC.

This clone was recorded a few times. The CDR3 sequence: CASSQSGSNTGELFF. For the CDR3, the DNA is TGTGCCAGCAGCCAGAGCGGGAGTAATACCGGGGAGCTGTTTTTT. The chain combines TRBV4-2 with TRBJ2-2, with 8 bases lining up with TRBD2. The CDR3 is 15 amino acids. Germline CDR1 and CDR2: LGHNA and YNFKEQ. Trimming cost V 3 bases and J 5 bases; bases outside gene matches: 5.

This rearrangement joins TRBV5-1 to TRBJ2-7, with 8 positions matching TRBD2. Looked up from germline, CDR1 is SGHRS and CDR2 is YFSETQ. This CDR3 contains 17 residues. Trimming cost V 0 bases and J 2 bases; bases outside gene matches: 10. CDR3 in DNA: TGCGCCAGCAGCTTGGGTGTGGCTAGCGGGTTTACCTACGAGCAGTACTTC. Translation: CASSLGVASGFTYEQYF.

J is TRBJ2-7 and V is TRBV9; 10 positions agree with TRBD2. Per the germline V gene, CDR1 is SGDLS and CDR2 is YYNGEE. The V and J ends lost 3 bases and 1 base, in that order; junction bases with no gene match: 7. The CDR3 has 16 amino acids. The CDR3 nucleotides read TGTGCCAGCAGCGCTCATTCTAGCGGGAGTTCCTACGAGCAGTACTTC. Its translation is CASSAHSSGSSYEQYF.

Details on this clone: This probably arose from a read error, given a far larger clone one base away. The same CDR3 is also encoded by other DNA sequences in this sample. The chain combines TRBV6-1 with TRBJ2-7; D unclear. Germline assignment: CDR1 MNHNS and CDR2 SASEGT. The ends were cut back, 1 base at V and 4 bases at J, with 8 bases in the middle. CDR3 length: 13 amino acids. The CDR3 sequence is CASSEVGYYEQYF. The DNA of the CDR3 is TGTGCCAGCAGTGAAGTTGGGTATTACGAGCAGTACTTC.

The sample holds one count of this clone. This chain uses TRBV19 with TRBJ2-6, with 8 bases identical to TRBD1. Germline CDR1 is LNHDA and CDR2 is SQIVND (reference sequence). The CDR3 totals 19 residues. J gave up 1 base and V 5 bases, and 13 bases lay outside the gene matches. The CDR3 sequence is CASSPGYGQGTSGANVLTF. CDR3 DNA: TGTGCCAGTAGTCCGGGCTACGGACAGGGAACGTCTGGGGCCAACGTCCTGACTTTC.

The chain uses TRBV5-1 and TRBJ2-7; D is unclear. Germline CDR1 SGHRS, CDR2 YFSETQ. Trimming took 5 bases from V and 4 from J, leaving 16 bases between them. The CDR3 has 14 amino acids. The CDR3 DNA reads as TGCGCCAGCAGGAACAGTATGCTATCTTACGAGCAGTACTTC. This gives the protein CASRNSMLSYEQYF.

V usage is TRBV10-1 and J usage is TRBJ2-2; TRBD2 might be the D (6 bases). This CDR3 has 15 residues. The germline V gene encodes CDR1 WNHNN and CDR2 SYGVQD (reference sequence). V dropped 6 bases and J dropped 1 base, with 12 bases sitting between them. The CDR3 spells CASREAGLNTGELFF. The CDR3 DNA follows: TGCGCCAGCAGGGAAGCGGGCCTGAACACCGGGGAGCTGTTTTTT.

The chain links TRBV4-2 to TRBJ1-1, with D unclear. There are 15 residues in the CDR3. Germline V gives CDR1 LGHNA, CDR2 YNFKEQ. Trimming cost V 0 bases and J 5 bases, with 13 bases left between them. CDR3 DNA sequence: TGTGCCAGCAGCCAAGAGATCAGGTACGGGACTGAAGCTTTCTTT. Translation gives CASSQEIRYGTEAFF.

CDR3 in amino acids: CASSPTGSSAFF. CDR3 nucleotide sequence: TGTGCCAGCTCGCCGACAGGGTCCTCAGCTTTCTTT. The V call is TRBV18, the J call TRBJ1-1; 7 bases line up with TRBD1. Germline CDR1 and CDR2: KGHSH and LQKENI. The CDR3 runs to 12 residues. The trim removed 6 bases at V and 10 bases at J, leaving 8 bases unmatched.

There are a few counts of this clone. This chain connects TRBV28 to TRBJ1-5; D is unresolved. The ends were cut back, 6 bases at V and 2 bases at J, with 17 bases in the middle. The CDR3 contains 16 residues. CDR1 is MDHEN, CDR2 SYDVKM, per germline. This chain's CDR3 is CASRPQTGVGNQPQHF. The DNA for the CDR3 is TGTGCCAGCAGACCCCAAACCGGGGTAGGCAATCAGCCCCAGCATTTT.

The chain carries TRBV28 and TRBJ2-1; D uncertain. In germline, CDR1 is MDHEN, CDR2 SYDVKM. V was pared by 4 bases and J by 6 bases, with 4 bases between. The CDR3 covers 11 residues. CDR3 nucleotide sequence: TGTGCCAGCAGTTCCCTCAATGAGCAGTTCTTC. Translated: CASSSLNEQFF.

CDR3 DNA sequence: TGCAGCGTTGAAGTCATAGCGGGAGTTCTGATCGATGAGCAGTTCTTC. It specifies CSVEVIAGVLIDEQFF. The V and J genes are TRBV29-1 and TRBJ2-1; 9 nucleotides align to TRBD2. Germline loops: CDR1 SQVTM, CDR2 ANQGSEA. V shed 1 base and J 8 bases; nucleotides not matched to a gene: 12. The CDR3 has 16 residues.

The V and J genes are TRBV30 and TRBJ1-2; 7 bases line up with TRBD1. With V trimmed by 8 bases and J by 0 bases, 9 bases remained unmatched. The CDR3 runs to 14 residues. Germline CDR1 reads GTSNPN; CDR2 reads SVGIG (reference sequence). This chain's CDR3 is CAGVSGQTNYGYTF. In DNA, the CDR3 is TGTGCCGGGGTCTCGGGACAGACTAACTATGGCTACACCTTC.

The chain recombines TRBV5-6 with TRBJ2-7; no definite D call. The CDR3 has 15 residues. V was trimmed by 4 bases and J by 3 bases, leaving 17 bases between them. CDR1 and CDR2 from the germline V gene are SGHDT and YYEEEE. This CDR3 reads CASSPRLPGLYEQYF. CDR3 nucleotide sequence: TGTGCCAGCAGCCCACGACTCCCCGGGCTCTACGAGCAGTACTTC.

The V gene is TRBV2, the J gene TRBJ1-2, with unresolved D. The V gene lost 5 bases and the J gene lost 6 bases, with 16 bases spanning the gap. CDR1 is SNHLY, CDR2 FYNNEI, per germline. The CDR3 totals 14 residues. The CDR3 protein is CASSRTELADGYTF. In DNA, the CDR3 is TGTGCCAGCAGTCGGACCGAACTAGCGGATGGCTACACCTTC.

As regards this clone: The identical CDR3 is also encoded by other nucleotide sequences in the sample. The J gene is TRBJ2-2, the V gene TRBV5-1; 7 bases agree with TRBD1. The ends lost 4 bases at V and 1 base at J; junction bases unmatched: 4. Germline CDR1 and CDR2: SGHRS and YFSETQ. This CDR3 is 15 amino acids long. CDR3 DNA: TGCGCCAGCAGCCCAGGGACAGAGAACACCGGGGAGCTGTTTTTT. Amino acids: CASSPGTENTGELFF.